This T cell receptor (beta chain) was retrieved from a study of Ad26.COV2.S vaccination and SARS-CoV-2 variants. This clone appeared a single time. Method: immunoSEQ multiplex PCR; TCRdb's copy keeps in-frame clones and lacks some. This table holds some 330,000 clones, roughly 90% found once. The treatment here: over 15 received Ad26.COV2.S at low or high dose, single or two shots; 5 received placebo; per-sample allocation not given. Sampling occurred on day 63 after the first vaccine or placebo injection. Sequences were derived from peripheral blood, sampled in a trial of Ad26.COV2.S vaccine versus placebo. This TCR derives from a person between 18 and 65 years old who received the Ad26.COV2.S COVID-19 vaccine or a placebo.

Here the CDR3 reads CASSLDPANTEAFF. Written as DNA, the CDR3 is TGTGCCAGCAGCTTAGACCCGGCGAACACTGAAGCTTTCTTT. The V gene is TRBV7-9, the J gene TRBJ1-1; D gene unclear. The CDR3 consists of 14 residues. Deletions cut 1 base from V and 1 base from J, with 7 bases between. Germline lookup yields CDR1 SEHNR and CDR2 FQNEAQ (reference sequence). The full variable domain, rest sourced from reference TRBV7-9 and TRBJ1-1, is DTGVSQNPRHKITKRGQNVTFRCDPISEHNRLYWYRQTLGQGPEFLTYFQNEAQLEKSRLLSDRFSAERPKGSFSTLEIQRTEQGDSAMYLCASSLDPANTEAFFGQGTRLTVV.